The 17 T cell receptor beta chains below come from one sample, sequenced in a study of cytotoxic CD8 clonotypes in ibrutinib-treated CLL. The method was immunoSEQ multiplex PCR; TCRdb's version includes in-frame clones alone and lacks a portion of them. The sample carries about 140,000 clones, around 81% recorded once. The input for sequencing was PBMCs, taken after 36 months of ibrutinib treatment. The receptors stem from a human donor with chronic lymphocytic leukemia.

Here the CDR3 DNA reads TGCGCCAGCAGCTTGGCCTCGACAGGGAGGACTGAAGCTTTCTTT. As protein: CASSLASTGRTEAFF. V is TRBV5-1 and J is TRBJ1-1; 7 nucleotides align to TRBD1. The CDR3 sequence is 15 residues long. Germline CDR1 is SGHRS and CDR2 is YFSETQ. Trimming removed 0 bases from V and 5 bases from J; junction bases left unmatched: 7.

The rearrangement joins TRBV20-1 to TRBJ2-1, with unresolved D. The CDR3 runs to 11 residues. V lost 1 base and J 9 bases, leaving 7 bases between the germline ends. The germline V gene encodes CDR1 DFQATT and CDR2 SNEGSKA (reference sequence). DNA of the CDR3: TGCAGTGCTAGAGTAAACACTGAGCAGTTCTTC. Amino acid sequence: CSARVNTEQFF.

This clone was recorded a few times. The CDR3 region is CASSRPDRRGGYTF. CDR3 bases: TGTGCCAGCAGCCGCCCCGATAGGAGGGGGGGCTACACCTTC. The V and J genes are TRBV7-2 and TRBJ1-2; a possible D gene is TRBD1 (6 bases). Trimming removed 5 bases from V and 8 bases from J, with 18 bases in between. The germline V gene has CDR1 SGHTA and CDR2 FQGNSA. This CDR3 has 14 residues.

This chain links TRBV6-5 with TRBJ1-5; no reliable D call. There are 15 residues in the CDR3. V lost 0 bases and J lost 4, with 10 bases in between. Germline CDR1 reads MNHEY; CDR2 reads SVGAGI. The CDR3 DNA reads as TGTGCCAGCAGTTACTCAGTTCAGCCGAATCAGCCCCAGCATTTT. The encoded protein is CASSYSVQPNQPQHF.

This clone was seen a few times. This chain uses TRBV7-3 with TRBJ1-2; D gene unclear. The V end was cut by 2 bases, the J end by 3 bases, with 7 bases between. Germline values: CDR1 SGHTA, CDR2 FQGTGA. The CDR3 is 13 residues long. CDR3 region: CASSLVGYYGYTF. The CDR3 nucleotides read TGTGCCAGCAGCTTAGTCGGTTACTATGGCTACACCTTC.

This chain uses TRBV11-3 with TRBJ2-1; 11 nucleotides align to TRBD2. V was pared by 5 bases and J by 0 bases, with 9 bases of the junction left unmatched. CDR1 is SGHNT and CDR2 is YENEEA in the germline V gene. The length of the CDR3 is 18 residues. Here the CDR3 reads CASSPGLAAISSYNEQFF. The CDR3 bases are TGTGCCAGCAGCCCGGGACTAGCGGCAATCAGCTCCTACAATGAGCAGTTCTTC.

This clone was counted a single time. DNA for the CDR3: TGTGCCAGCAGATTAGCGGGAGGCTACAATGAGCAGTTCTTC. Protein sequence: CASRLAGGYNEQFF. The rearrangement uses TRBV27 and TRBJ2-1; TRBD2 matches at 10 bases. CDR1 is MNHEY, CDR2 SMNVEV, per germline (reference sequence). This CDR3 spans 14 amino acids. V trimming: 6 bases; J trimming: 3 bases; junction bases outside the gene matches: 2.

The rearrangement uses TRBV7-9 and TRBJ1-1; D is unresolved. With 0 bases removed from V and 3 bases from J, the gap between germline ends came to 5 bases. The V gene's germline CDR1 is SEHNR and CDR2 FQNEAQ (reference sequence). This CDR3 region has 13 residues. In nucleotides, the CDR3 is TGTGCCAGCAGCTTAGCAGGGTACACTGAAGCTTTCTTT. It codes for CASSLAGYTEAFF.

The rearrangement links TRBV4-1 to TRBJ2-1; D may be TRBD2 (5 bases). V gave up 4 bases and J gave up 6 bases, with 13 bases separating them. The CDR3 is 14 residues long. Germline CDR1 is MGHRA and CDR2 is YSYEKL. In DNA form, the CDR3 reads TGCGCCAGCAGCCCCTCAAACCGGGGCAATGAGCAGTTCTTC. It specifies CASSPSNRGNEQFF.

The chain links TRBV5-1 to TRBJ2-2; 7 nucleotides align to TRBD2. Germline V gives CDR1 SGHRS, CDR2 YFSETQ. V trimming: 4 bases; J trimming: 2 bases; junction bases outside the gene matches: 14. The CDR3 totals 18 residues. The CDR3 loop is CASSPPRSGALNTGELFF. The CDR3 DNA is TGCGCCAGCAGCCCTCCTAGAAGCGGGGCCCTCAACACCGGGGAGCTGTTTTTT.

J is TRBJ1-6 and V is TRBV28, with D perhaps matching TRBD1 (6 bases). This CDR3 is built from 16 residues. V dropped 6 bases and J dropped 10 bases, with 22 bases sitting between them. Germline V gene data show CDR1 as MDHEN and CDR2 as SYDVKM. The chain's CDR3 is CASRFLQGRSKSPLHF. DNA of the CDR3: TGTGCCAGCAGATTCCTCCAGGGGAGGTCTAAGTCACCCCTCCACTTT.

This clone was recorded only once. V is TRBV30 and J is TRBJ2-1; D is uncertain. The germline CDR1 and CDR2 sequences are GTSNPN and SVGIG (reference sequence). The germline V and J ends were trimmed by 2 bases and 10 bases, with 18 bases remaining between them. The CDR3 has 14 residues. The CDR3 DNA is TGTGCCTGGAGTCCCGCGAGTATAAGCGTGGAGCAGTTCTTC. Its translation is CAWSPASISVEQFF. The whole variable domain, remainder taken from reference TRBV30 and TRBJ2-1, is SQTIHQWPATLVQPVGSPLSLECTVEGTSNPNLYWYRQAAGRGLQLLFYSVGIGQISSEVPQNLSASRPQDRQFILSSKKLLLSDSGFYLCAWSPASISVEQFFGPGTRLTVL.

The chain couples TRBV5-4 to TRBJ1-4; no definite D call. Per the germline V gene, CDR1 is SGHNT and CDR2 is YYREEE (reference sequence). V was pared by 1 base and J by 8 bases, with 18 bases between. The CDR3 has 16 residues. The CDR3 protein is CASSLQGGRPGEKLFF. CDR3 sequence (DNA): TGTGCCAGCAGCTTGCAAGGCGGCAGGCCGGGGGAAAAACTGTTTTTT.

The CDR3 region has the DNA TGTGCCAGCAGCGAACATAACCGGGACAGAGAGTTTGCTTTCTTT. This gives the protein CASSEHNRDREFAFF. The chain employs TRBV11-2 and TRBJ1-1; 7 bases are shared with TRBD1. CDR1 SGHAT and CDR2 FQNNGV come from the germline V gene. Trimming removed 5 bases from V and 11 bases from J; junction bases left unmatched: 17. The CDR3 is made up of 15 amino acids. Combining the CDR3 with reference TRBV11-2 and TRBJ1-1 gives the whole variable domain EAGVAQSPRYKIIEKRQSVAFWCNPISGHATLYWYQQILGQGPKLLIQFQNNGVVDDSQLPKDRFSAERLKGVDSTLKIQPAKLEDSAVYLCASSEHNRDREFAFFGQGTRLTVV.

The rearrangement links TRBV6-5 to TRBJ2-1; 8 positions match TRBD2. V dropped 0 bases and J dropped 4; count of bases not matched to a gene: 5. The CDR3 spans 16 residues. Germline V CDR1 and CDR2: MNHEY, SVGAGI. As DNA, the CDR3 is TGTGCCAGCAGTTACTCCGCGGGGGGCGCTTACAATGAGCAGTTCTTC. Its protein is CASSYSAGGAYNEQFF.

CDR3 protein: CAWSRTGNQPQHF. For the CDR3, the DNA is TGTGCCTGGAGTCGGACAGGGAATCAGCCCCAGCATTTT. This rearrangement joins TRBV30 to TRBJ1-5, with TRBD1 identical over 8 bases. Germline V gene sequence: CDR1 GTSNPN, CDR2 SVGIG (reference sequence). CDR3 length: 13 amino acids. The ends lost 2 bases at V and 4 bases at J; junction bases unmatched: 1.

Concerning this clone: The same CDR3 can be traced to other DNA sequences in this sample. As DNA, the CDR3 is TGTGCCAGCAGCTTGTGGGCAGGAACAGATACGCAGTATTTT. This codes for CASSLWAGTDTQYF. The rearrangement links TRBV5-4 to TRBJ2-3; D is unclear. Germline CDR1 is SGHNT and CDR2 is YYREEE (reference sequence). V dropped 1 base and J dropped 3 bases, with 9 bases sitting between them. The CDR3 length is 14 residues.